Following are 2 T cell receptor beta chains from one sample sequenced in a study of blood T cell repertoires in COVID-19. Some clones are missing from TCRdb's copy, which holds only in-frame ones; the method was immunoSEQ multiplex PCR. The sample yields 88,000 or so clones, 75% to 85% seen once. Sequencing input: peripheral blood. All receptors derive from a human donor in a cohort sampled during active COVID-19.

This clone was recorded once. The genes are TRBV28 and TRBJ2-7; 9 bases are a match to TRBD1. CDR1 is MDHEN and CDR2 is SYDVKM in the germline V gene. The CDR3 runs to 14 residues. Trimming cost V 7 bases and J 0 bases; bases outside gene matches: 4. The CDR3: CASKGTGPSYEQYF. The CDR3 region has the DNA TGTGCCAGCAAGGGGACAGGGCCCTCCTACGAGCAGTACTTC. Full variable domain (outside the CDR3, taken from reference TRBV28 and TRBJ2-7): DVKVTQSSRYLVKRTGEKVFLECVQDMDHENMFWYRQDPGLGLRLIYFSYDVKMKEKGDIPEGYSVSREKKERFSLILESASTNQTSMYLCASKGTGPSYEQYFGPGTRLTVT.

The rearrangement joins TRBV30 to TRBJ1-2; 9 bases map to TRBD1. V lost 3 bases, J lost 7 bases, and 9 bases stayed unmatched. The CDR3 is 14 residues long. The germline gives CDR1 GTSNPN, CDR2 SVGIG (reference sequence). The CDR3 region is CAWRPGTGIFGYTF. In nucleotides, the CDR3 is TGTGCCTGGAGACCGGGGACAGGGATTTTTGGCTACACCTTC.